The 26 T cell receptor beta chains in this list originate from one sample, sequenced in a study of blood T cell repertoires in COVID-19. This table comes from immunoSEQ multiplex PCR, and its TCRdb copy is limited to in-frame clones, with some not included. The sample includes about 300,000 clones, around 87% of them seen just once. The source material was peripheral blood. These receptors were obtained from a man between 18 and 35 years old with active or convalescent COVID-19.

This chain uses TRBV4-1 with TRBJ2-7; D is perhaps TRBD1 (6 bases). CDR1 is MGHRA and CDR2 is YSYEKL in the germline V gene. Trimming cost V 1 base and J 3 bases, with 13 bases left between them. This CDR3 contains 15 residues. CDR3 residues: CASSQGETGLYEQYF. Written as DNA, the CDR3 is TGCGCCAGCAGCCAAGGGGAAACAGGGCTCTACGAGCAGTACTTC.

This clone was counted ten times or more. The chain carries TRBV4-2 and TRBJ2-2; tentatively, D is TRBD2 (5 bases). Germline values: CDR1 LGHNA, CDR2 YNFKEQ. Trimming pared 4 bases from V and 7 bases from J, leaving 13 bases between. CDR3 length equals 14 residues. CDR3 coding DNA: TGTGCCAGCAGCCGCTCAGGACTGGGCGGGGAGCTGTTTTTT. This encodes CASSRSGLGGELFF.

Here the CDR3 DNA reads TGTGCCAGCAGCCCTACAGGGAGCTCTGGAAACACCATATATTTT. Protein: CASSPTGSSGNTIYF. V and J are TRBV5-5 and TRBJ1-3; D possibly corresponds to TRBD1 (6 bases). Trimming shortened V by 4 bases and J by 0 bases, and 11 bases separated the two germline ends. This CDR3 has 15 amino acids. The V gene's germline CDR1 is SGHKS and CDR2 YYEKEE (reference sequence).

The chain joins TRBV11-3 to TRBJ1-1, with 9 positions matching TRBD1. Germline values: CDR1 SGHNT, CDR2 YENEEA. The V segment lost 4 bases and the J segment 5 bases; nucleotides outside the gene matches: 5. There are 14 residues in the CDR3. The chain's CDR3 is CASSSDRGLTEAFF. The CDR3 nucleotides read TGTGCCAGCAGCTCGGACAGGGGATTGACTGAAGCTTTCTTT.

The rearrangement joins TRBV7-2 to TRBJ2-1; 13 bases agree with TRBD2. Germline CDR1 SGHTA, CDR2 FQGNSA. CDR3 length equals 15 residues. V shed 5 bases and J 8 bases; nucleotides not matched to a gene: 6. The DNA for the CDR3 is TGTGCCAGCAGCCTACTAGCGGGAGGGGGGTATGAGCAGTTCTTC. It translates to CASSLLAGGGYEQFF. The variable domain in full, completed from reference TRBV7-2 and TRBJ2-1, reads GAGVSQSPSNKVTEKGKDVELRCDPISGHTALYWYRQSLGQGLEFLIYFQGNSAPDKSGLPSDRFSAERTGGSVSTLTIQRTQQEDSAVYLCASSLLAGGGYEQFFGPGTRLTVL.

This clone was counted only a few times. V and J are TRBV29-1 and TRBJ1-1; TRBD1 matches 7 bases. CDR3 length: 14 residues. Per the germline V gene, CDR1 is SQVTM and CDR2 is ANQGSEA. V lost 2 bases and J lost 1; bases outside the gene matches: 4. The CDR3 is CSVENRGPNTEAFF. Written as DNA, the CDR3 is TGCAGCGTTGAAAACAGGGGTCCGAACACTGAAGCTTTCTTT.

The gene calls are TRBV29-1 and TRBJ2-5; tentatively, D is TRBD1 (6 bases). The J call could be wrong; TRBJ2-7 is a better fit for the DNA end. This CDR3 comprises 13 residues. Germline CDR1 is SQVTM and CDR2 is ANQGSEA. The CDR3 bases are TGCAGCGTTACCAGGGACAATTCCTACGAGCAGTACTTC. Its protein product is CSVTRDNSYEQYF.

This clone was detected only once. The chain employs TRBV2 and TRBJ2-7; D is perhaps TRBD1 (6 bases). The length of the CDR3 is 12 residues. Trimming took off 8 bases at V and 4 bases at J, with 12 bases between the two ends. CDR1 and CDR2 from the germline V gene are SNHLY and FYNNEI. The CDR3 nucleotides are TGTGCCAGCGTGGACAGAATTTACGAGCAGTACTTC. It codes for CASVDRIYEQYF.

This clone was picked up a small number of times. The chain links TRBV5-4 to TRBJ2-2; tentative D call: TRBD1 (6 bases). The CDR3 sequence is 15 residues long. Trimming left V 1 base short and J 4 bases short, with 11 bases between. The germline V gene has CDR1 SGHNT and CDR2 YYREEE (reference sequence). CDR3: CASSLQQGFTGELFF. For the CDR3, the DNA is TGTGCCAGCAGCTTGCAACAGGGCTTCACCGGGGAGCTGTTTTTT.

The J gene is TRBJ2-5, the V gene TRBV5-1; weak D call: TRBD1 (6 bases). Trimming shortened V by 4 bases and J by 2 bases, and 9 bases separated the two germline ends. The CDR3 totals 13 residues. Germline V CDR1 and CDR2: SGHRS, YFSETQ. The CDR3 protein is CASSPGQQETQYF. CDR3 nucleotide sequence: TGCGCCAGCAGCCCTGGACAGCAAGAGACCCAGTACTTC.

This clone was counted only a few times. The chain uses TRBV6-1 and TRBJ2-4; 13 bases match TRBD2. J was trimmed by 6 bases and V by 1 base; bases with no gene match: 3. The germline V gene encodes CDR1 MNHNS and CDR2 SASEGT. The length of the CDR3 is 16 residues. CDR3 protein: CASSEGLAGGGNIQYF. In nucleotides, the CDR3 is TGTGCCAGCAGTGAAGGACTAGCGGGAGGAGGAAACATTCAGTACTTC.

This chain joins TRBV5-1 and TRBJ1-2; TRBD1 is a possible D gene (6 bases). CDR1 is SGHRS and CDR2 is YFSETQ in the germline V gene. CDR3 length: 12 residues. Trimming left V 1 base short and J 10 bases short, with 11 bases between. The CDR3 protein is CASSLRDTNYTF. The CDR3, as DNA: TGCGCCAGCAGCTTGCGGGACACCAACTACACCTTC.

This clone was seen only once. The V gene is TRBV5-1, the J gene TRBJ2-7; 10 nucleotides match TRBD2. CDR1 is SGHRS, CDR2 YFSETQ, per germline. CDR3 length equals 14 residues. The V gene end was trimmed by 6 bases and the J gene end by 3 bases; junction bases not matched to a gene: 6. DNA for the CDR3: TGCGCCAGCAAGAGGACTAGCGGATACTACGAGCAGTACTTC. Translating it yields CASKRTSGYYEQYF.

The rearrangement links TRBV28 to TRBJ1-2; 7 bases align to TRBD1. The length of the CDR3 is 15 residues. The germline V gene has CDR1 MDHEN and CDR2 SYDVKM. Trimming removed 5 bases from V and 3 bases from J; junction bases left unmatched: 9. Here the CDR3 reads CASSRWRGRDYGYTF. The CDR3 region has the DNA TGTGCCAGCAGTCGATGGAGGGGGCGCGACTATGGCTACACCTTC.

DNA of the CDR3: TGTGCCAGCAGCCGGGACAGGAGCTCCTACAATGAGCAGTTCTTC. This sequence encodes CASSRDRSSYNEQFF. V is TRBV7-9 and J is TRBJ2-1; 8 bases are shared with TRBD1. The CDR3 has 15 residues. Germline lookup yields CDR1 SEHNR and CDR2 FQNEAQ (reference sequence). V lost 5 bases, J lost 0 bases, and 3 bases stayed unmatched.

The chain employs TRBV5-1 and TRBJ1-2, with TRBD1 matching over 9 bases. J was trimmed by 6 bases and V by 4 bases; bases with no gene match: 13. The CDR3 runs 16 residues. The V gene's germline CDR1 is SGHRS and CDR2 YFSETQ. CDR3: CASSMQSTGGGNGYTF. CDR3 DNA sequence: TGCGCCAGCAGCATGCAATCAACAGGGGGCGGGAATGGCTACACCTTC.

The chain uses TRBV7-9 and TRBJ2-7; 14 bases line up with TRBD2. CDR1 is SEHNR and CDR2 is FQNEAQ in the germline V gene (reference sequence). This CDR3 is built from 16 residues. V lost 4 bases and J lost 4; bases outside the gene matches: 6. CDR3 sequence: CASSSGTSGRRYEQYF. The DNA for the CDR3 is TGTGCCAGCAGCTCCGGGACTAGCGGGAGACGATACGAGCAGTACTTC.

The rearrangement links TRBV7-6 to TRBJ2-5; TRBD1 might be the D (5 bases). The germline gives CDR1 SGHVS, CDR2 FNYEAQ. The CDR3 consists of 15 residues. The V and J ends lost 2 bases and 3 bases respectively, with 13 bases between them. Here the CDR3 DNA reads TGTGCCAGCAGCTTACTATCAGGGTTTGAAGAGACCCAGTACTTC. This translates into CASSLLSGFEETQYF.

This clone was counted once. The CDR3 sequence: CASSARRGSETQYF. The CDR3 bases are TGTGCCAGCAGCGCTCGCCGGGGTAGTGAGACCCAGTACTTC. The J gene is TRBJ2-5, the V gene TRBV27, with D possibly TRBD2 on 5 matching bases. V was pared by 6 bases and J by 5 bases, with 16 bases between. Germline-derived CDR1 and CDR2 are MNHEY and SMNVEV (reference sequence). CDR3 length equals 14 residues.

This rearrangement joins TRBV13 to TRBJ2-7; a possible D gene is TRBD2 (6 bases). Trimming removed 5 bases at V and 2 bases at J, with 13 bases between. This CDR3 has 14 amino acids. Germline V gene data show CDR1 as PRHDT and CDR2 as FYEKMQ (reference sequence). The CDR3: CASSAGTATYEQYF. The CDR3 DNA reads TGTGCCAGCAGCGCCGGGACTGCGACCTACGAGCAGTACTTC.

The V and J genes are TRBV19 and TRBJ1-1, with D unclear. CDR3 length equals 12 residues. The germline gives CDR1 LNHDA, CDR2 SQIVND (reference sequence). V lost 4 bases, J lost 2 bases, and 5 bases lay in between. The CDR3 nucleotides are TGTGCCAGTAGTACGCGTAACACTGAAGCTTTCTTT. This encodes CASSTRNTEAFF.

As DNA, the CDR3 is TGTGCCAGCTCACTCGGTTCCCCACAGGGCAACTATGGCTACACCTTC. Encoded protein: CASSLGSPQGNYGYTF. The chain couples TRBV18 to TRBJ1-2; TRBD1 might be the D (6 bases). Germline V CDR1 and CDR2: KGHSH, LQKENI. CDR3 length: 16 residues. The V end was cut by 4 bases, the J end by 2 bases, with 17 bases between.

V gene TRBV12-5 combines with J gene TRBJ1-3; maybe TRBD1 (5 bases). Between the trimmed V and J ends, which lost 3 bases and 0 bases, there was a span of 18 bases. The CDR3 is 18 residues long. Per germline, CDR1 LGHNT and CDR2 FRNRAP. The CDR3 sequence: CASGFNAGGRNSGNTIYF. DNA of the CDR3: TGTGCTAGTGGTTTTAATGCCGGGGGACGGAACTCTGGAAACACCATATATTTT. The full variable domain, with the rest looked up from reference TRBV12-5 and TRBJ1-3, is DARVTQTPRHKVTEMGQEVTMRCQPILGHNTVFWYRQTMMQGLELLAYFRNRAPLDDSGMPKDRFSAEMPDATLATLKIQPSEPRDSAVYFCASGFNAGGRNSGNTIYFGEGSWLTVV.

The CDR3 DNA reads TGTGCCAGCAGCTCTACCCCCACAGTCTCCTACGAGCAGTACTTC. Encoded protein: CASSSTPTVSYEQYF. The chain uses TRBV7-9 and TRBJ2-7; D gene ambiguous. The CDR3 totals 15 residues. Germline CDR1 and CDR2: SEHNR and FQNEAQ (reference sequence). V was shortened by 4 bases and J by 0 bases, with 13 bases between the two germline ends.

The V and J genes are TRBV18 and TRBJ2-7, with 11 positions matching TRBD2. The CDR3 contains 17 residues. With V trimmed by 2 bases and J by 1 base, 7 bases remained unmatched. Germline loops: CDR1 KGHSH, CDR2 LQKENI. The DNA of the CDR3 is TGTGCCAGCTCACCATTGGGCCCTAGCGGGAGGTCCTACGAGCAGTACTTC. Protein: CASSPLGPSGRSYEQYF.

The chain links TRBV12-3 or TRBV12-4 to TRBJ1-1; TRBD1 is a possible D gene (5 bases). This CDR3 contains 13 residues. The V and J ends lost 5 bases and 3 bases respectively, with 10 bases between them. The CDR3 reads CASSGRGYTEAFF. The CDR3 region has the DNA TGTGCCAGCAGTGGGAGGGGCTACACTGAAGCTTTCTTT.